A selection of T cell receptor beta chains follows, all from one sample in a study of cytomegalovirus exposure and HLA in healthy donors. The data were produced by immunoSEQ multiplex PCR, yet TCRdb's version contains in-frame clones alone and is incomplete. The listing records under 150,000 clones. Source material: PBMCs. The receptors here all came from a woman aged 40 to 50 in good health and CMV-seronegative. The CDR3 runs from the conserved cysteine through the conserved F or W.

v_gene,CDR3aa
TRBV19,CASSAGQYQETQYF
TRBV5-1,CATGRGDPHVGETQYF
TRBV5-6,CASSFGQGTSYGYTF
TRBV5-1,CASSGPGGSSGNTIYF
TRBV18,CASSPRGGGTDTQYF
TRBV4-3,CASRFKGVPYGYTF
TRBV2,CASSLDRVAYNEQFF
TRBV5-4,CASSLGGQVTSEQFF
TRBV9,CASSVELGARTEAFF
TRBV5-6,CASSNRDRFFYGYTF
TRBV28,CASRVLELVSSPLHF
TRBV18,CASSLGLTGGGETQYF
TRBV25-1,CASRTHLTDTQYF
TRBV7-6,CASSPGSTNQPQHF
TRBV28,CASTSPGLYYNEQFF
TRBV19,CASSMRDGVWVYGYTF
TRBV9,CASGGGYSGGEKLFF
TRBV2,CASRLPPGQGRNQPQHF
TRBV28,CASSFPGPGELFF
TRBV10-3,CATTQASNEKLFF
TRBV9,CASSVGGGGTEQYF
TRBV12-1,CASSHQRGPVGTQYF
TRBV5-1,CASRMGQGPEAFF
TRBV7-2,CASSSLDRAGGYTF
TRBV4-1,CASSQETVKNTEAFF
TRBV10-3,CAISEGRESNQPQHF
TRBV9,CASSVRPNVADTQYF